A single sample gave rise to the 22 T cell receptor beta chains below, sequenced in a study of T cell repertoires in cytomegalovirus infection. TCRdb called the reads again in MiXCR, with one record for every CDR3 protein. The sample has about 530,000 distinct CDR3 sequences; around 27% are singletons. The sample consisted of PBMCs. These receptor sequences come from a human donor in good health (CMV status not recorded). Some clones in this sample may be carry-over from other donors' samples.

The chain uses TRBV2 and TRBJ2-1, with D perhaps being TRBD1 or TRBD2 (5 bases each). The CDR3 consists of 12 residues. Trimming removed 8 bases at V and 7 bases at J, with 12 bases between. Germline-derived CDR1 and CDR2 are SNHLY and FYNNEI. The CDR3 loop is CASDWGKNEQFF. The CDR3 DNA reads as TGTGCCAGCGACTGGGGGAAGAATGAGCAGTTCTTC.

V gene TRBV19 combines with J gene TRBJ1-1; D uncertain. Trimming removed 7 bases from V and 2 bases from J, with 14 bases in between. The germline V gene encodes CDR1 LNHDA and CDR2 SQIVND (reference sequence). This CDR3 is built from 14 residues. The CDR3 is CASKMNPVNTEAFF. CDR3 in DNA: TGTGCCAGTAAGATGAATCCGGTAAACACTGAAGCTTTCTTT.

The sample holds many counts of this clonotype. The chain joins TRBV7-2 to TRBJ1-2, with TRBD1 as a possible D gene (6 bases). V gave up 5 bases and J gave up 6 bases, with 16 bases separating them. The CDR3 runs 14 residues. Per germline, CDR1 SGHTA and CDR2 FQGNSA. CDR3 sequence reads: CASSRGGAGDGYTF. In DNA form, the CDR3 reads TGTGCCAGCAGCCGAGGGGGGGCTGGTGATGGCTACACCTTC.

This sequence joins TRBV6-2 or TRBV6-3 and TRBJ2-7; 10 positions agree with TRBD1. Germline V gene lookup returns CDR1 MNHEY and CDR2 SVGEGT. This CDR3 has 15 residues. The V gene end was trimmed by 3 bases and the J gene end by 3 bases; junction bases not matched to a gene: 5. The CDR3 here is CASSYGGQGFYEQYF. In nucleotides, the CDR3 is TGTGCCAGCAGTTATGGGGGACAGGGGTTCTACGAGCAGTACTTC.

The V and J genes are TRBV7-9 and TRBJ1-4, with a tentative D call TRBD1 (5 bases). V was shortened by 5 bases and J by 4 bases, with 14 bases between the two germline ends. Germline V gives CDR1 SEHNR, CDR2 FQNEAQ (reference sequence). The CDR3 spans 15 residues. This CDR3 is CASSPRGGGNEKLFF. The CDR3 DNA sequence: TGTGCCAGCAGCCCCCGGGGTGGGGGTAATGAAAAACTGTTTTTT.

The J gene is TRBJ2-1, the V gene TRBV5-8; D might be TRBD2 (6 bases). Germline V gene lookup returns CDR1 SGHTS and CDR2 YDEGEE. Trimming left V 3 bases short and J 12 bases short, with 16 bases between. The CDR3 has 13 residues. CDR3 nucleotide sequence: TGTGCCAGCAGCTCCCTAGCGAGACATTGGCAGTTCTTC. Encoded protein: CASSSLARHWQFF. The full variable domain, its missing parts supplied by reference TRBV5-8 and TRBJ2-1, is EAGVTQSPTHLIKTRGQQATLRCSPISGHTSVYWYQQALGLGLQFLLWYDEGEERNRGNFPPRFSGRQFPNYSSELNVNALELEDSALYLCASSSLARHWQFFGPGTRLTVL.

The CDR3 protein is CASKGGNTEAFF. CDR3 nucleotide sequence: TGTGCCAGCAAGGGGGGGAACACTGAAGCTTTCTTT. The rearrangement links TRBV6-1 to TRBJ1-1; D is perhaps TRBD1 (6 bases). The CDR3 runs to 12 residues. Germline CDR1 and CDR2: MNHNS and SASEGT. V was clipped by 7 bases and J by 1 base, with 7 bases between them.

This sequence joins TRBV6-1 and TRBJ2-5; D gene uncertain. The length of the CDR3 is 14 residues. The germline V gene has CDR1 MNHNS and CDR2 SASEGT. Trimming took 5 bases from V and 5 from J, leaving 15 bases between them. The CDR3 bases are TGTGCCAGCAGTCTTCCCCGACCCCGGGAGACCCAGTACTTC. The encoded protein is CASSLPRPRETQYF.

There are a few counts of this clonotype. The chain links TRBV11-2 to TRBJ1-1; D gene ambiguous. Germline-derived CDR1 and CDR2 are SGHAT and FQNNGV. The V and J ends lost 3 bases and 4 bases respectively, with 12 bases between them. This CDR3 has 14 residues. CDR3 DNA sequence: TGTGCCAGCAGCTTTCGACTGGACGGCACTGAAGCTTTCTTT. This sequence encodes CASSFRLDGTEAFF.

The V call is TRBV20-1, the J call TRBJ2-3; D not resolved. The V gene's germline CDR1 is DFQATT and CDR2 SNEGSKA (reference sequence). The germline V and J ends were trimmed by 5 bases and 0 bases, with 15 bases remaining between them. CDR3 length equals 15 residues. The CDR3 loop reads CSAGGSGLSTDTQYF. DNA for the CDR3: TGCAGTGCTGGCGGTTCAGGCCTAAGCACAGATACGCAGTATTTT.

This clonotype occurred a few times. This rearrangement joins TRBV2 to TRBJ2-7, with D possibly matching TRBD1 (5 bases). V was trimmed by 5 bases and J by 2 bases, leaving 16 bases between them. The germline gives CDR1 SNHLY, CDR2 FYNNEI. The CDR3 is 15 residues long. CDR3 loop: CASSIRMGLPYEQYF. CDR3 in DNA: TGTGCCAGCAGTATACGTATGGGGCTCCCCTACGAGCAGTACTTC.

V gene TRBV2 combines with J gene TRBJ2-3; D is unclear. The CDR3 totals 17 residues. The V gene lost 6 bases and the J gene lost 4 bases, with 23 bases spanning the gap. CDR1 is SNHLY and CDR2 is FYNNEI in the germline V gene. The CDR3 loop reads CASSSDPTRRGSDTQYF. CDR3 coding DNA: TGTGCCAGCAGCTCGGATCCGACCCGGAGAGGCTCAGATACGCAGTATTTT.

V gene TRBV7-2 combines with J gene TRBJ1-2; no firm D call. The V end was cut by 1 base, the J end by 3 bases, with 9 bases between. Germline CDR1 is SGHTA and CDR2 is FQGNSA. The CDR3 extends over 14 amino acids. CDR3 DNA sequence: TGTGCCAGCAGCTTAGGGGCCACGGACTATGGCTACACCTTC. Protein: CASSLGATDYGYTF.

V is TRBV27 and J is TRBJ1-6; D remains unclear. The CDR3 has 16 residues. V was clipped by 2 bases and J by 8 bases, with 16 bases between them. In germline, CDR1 is MNHEY, CDR2 SMNVEV (reference sequence). CDR3 amino acids: CASSLLPRPGDSPLHF. CDR3 DNA sequence: TGTGCCAGCAGTTTACTCCCCCGCCCCGGGGATTCACCCCTCCACTTT.

The gene calls are TRBV28 and TRBJ2-5; 11 nucleotides align to TRBD1. The CDR3 runs 15 residues. The trim removed 7 bases at V and 4 bases at J, leaving 8 bases unmatched. CDR1 is MDHEN and CDR2 is SYDVKM in the germline V gene. In DNA form, the CDR3 reads TGTGCCAGCACTTCAAGGGGACAGGGGGGAGAGACCCAGTACTTC. Protein sequence: CASTSRGQGGETQYF. The full variable domain, completed using reference TRBV28 and TRBJ2-5, is DVKVTQSSRYLVKRTGEKVFLECVQDMDHENMFWYRQDPGLGLRLIYFSYDVKMKEKGDIPEGYSVSREKKERFSLILESASTNQTSMYLCASTSRGQGGETQYFGPGTRLLVL.

The genes are TRBV4-1 and TRBJ2-2, with 9 bases identical to TRBD1. Germline V lookup: CDR1 MGHRA, CDR2 YSYEKL. J lost 4 bases, V lost 2 bases, and 11 bases had no gene match. CDR3 length: 18 residues. This CDR3 reads CASSQWVDRGRVTGELFF. In nucleotides, the CDR3 is TGCGCCAGCAGCCAATGGGTGGACAGGGGACGGGTCACCGGGGAGCTGTTTTTT.

The chain is built from TRBV12-3 or TRBV12-4 and TRBJ1-5; D remains unclear. V shed 2 bases and J shed 7 bases, with 9 bases lying between them. CDR3 length: 13 amino acids. The CDR3 spells CASSLTSEQPQHF. As DNA, the CDR3 is TGTGCCAGCAGTTTAACGTCCGAGCAGCCCCAGCATTTT.

This clonotype was detected ten times or more. This sequence joins TRBV12-3 or TRBV12-4 and TRBJ2-3, with D possibly being TRBD2 (6 bases). The germline V and J ends were trimmed by 5 bases and 6 bases, with 24 bases remaining between them. The CDR3 runs 17 residues. CDR3 DNA sequence: TGTGCCAGCAGTCCATTGGGCGGGACGGGAGTTTCTGATACGCAGTATTTT. This gives the protein CASSPLGGTGVSDTQYF.

The rearrangement joins TRBV24-1 to TRBJ2-7, with TRBD1 matching 9 bases. Looked up from germline, CDR1 is KGHDR and CDR2 is SFDVKD. With V trimmed by 3 bases and J by 7 bases, 6 bases remained unmatched. The CDR3 runs to 14 residues. The DNA of the CDR3 is TGTGCCACCAGTGATGAACAGGGGGCGGAGGAGCAGTACTTC. The encoded protein is CATSDEQGAEEQYF.

The chain joins TRBV4-3 to TRBJ2-5, with D perhaps matching TRBD1 or TRBD2 (5 bases each). Germline CDR1 LGHNA, CDR2 YSLEER. This CDR3 has 14 residues. The germline V and J ends were trimmed by 0 bases and 5 bases, with 10 bases remaining between them. This CDR3 is CASSQEGRVETQYF. Written as DNA, the CDR3 is TGCGCCAGCAGCCAAGAGGGACGGGTCGAGACCCAGTACTTC.

This clonotype was seen a few times. The chain carries TRBV6-2 or TRBV6-3 and TRBJ2-3, with D unclear. V lost 4 bases and J 6 bases, leaving 14 bases between the germline ends. This CDR3 region has 14 residues. Germline loops: CDR1 MNHEY, CDR2 SVGEGT. This CDR3 is CASSSPWTRDTQYF. The CDR3 DNA reads TGTGCCAGCAGTTCCCCCTGGACCCGGGATACGCAGTATTTT.

This clonotype turned up a few times. The chain links TRBV4-3 to TRBJ2-3, with 12 bases lining up with TRBD2. The CDR3 has 16 amino acids. V lost 4 bases to trimming and J lost 4 bases; unmatched junction nucleotides: 6. Looked up from germline, CDR1 is LGHNA and CDR2 is YSLEER. CDR3 DNA: TGCGCCAGCAGCCGGGAACTAGCGGGAGGTCCAGATACGCAGTATTTT. It yields the protein CASSRELAGGPDTQYF.